This entry lists 29 T cell receptor beta chains sequenced from one sample in a study of CD8 T cells in Susac syndrome. Reverse transcription of roughly 0.5 to 1 ug RNA used random hexamers. TCRdb fed the immunoSEQ multiplex PCR reads into MiXCR, producing one record per CDR3 protein. This table has around 170,000 distinct CDR3 sequences, 95% appearing once. Sequencing input: CD8+ T cells from PBMCs. These receptors were obtained from a human donor with Susac syndrome.

This clonotype was observed once. V gene TRBV7-2 combines with J gene TRBJ2-1, with TRBD2 identical over 7 bases. The CDR3 length is 17 residues. CDR1 and CDR2 from the germline V gene are SGHTA and FQGNSA. Trimming took 8 bases from V and 6 from J; bases not matched to a gene: 19. CDR3 residues: CASALSRGRWFGNEQFF. The CDR3 region has the DNA TGTGCCAGCGCCTTATCGCGGGGGAGATGGTTTGGCAATGAGCAGTTCTTC.

This clonotype was counted a single time. The rearrangement joins TRBV7-8 to TRBJ2-7; 15 bases line up with TRBD2. Germline lookup yields CDR1 SGHVS and CDR2 FQNEAQ. The CDR3 is made up of 18 amino acids. V lost 7 bases, J lost 1 base, and 11 bases stayed unmatched. The CDR3 loop reads CASTRKRGLAGGSYEQYF. Written as DNA, the CDR3 is TGTGCCAGCACCAGAAAAAGGGGACTAGCGGGAGGTTCCTACGAGCAGTACTTC.

J is TRBJ2-3 and V is TRBV6-5; weak D call: TRBD2 (7 bases). The CDR3 covers 17 residues. V was clipped by 2 bases and J by 4 bases, with 19 bases between them. Germline assignment: CDR1 MNHEY and CDR2 SVGAGI. As DNA, the CDR3 is TGTGCCAGCAGTTACGGGAGAGGGGGGGAACGACCAGATACGCAGTATTTT. Translating it yields CASSYGRGGERPDTQYF.

The CDR3 DNA follows: TGTGCCAGCAGTCCAGGGGGCTGGCAGCCCCAGCATTTT. Amino acid sequence: CASSPGGWQPQHF. The chain is built from TRBV2 and TRBJ1-5; 8 nucleotides match TRBD1. J gave up 7 bases and V 5 bases, and 4 bases lay outside the gene matches. Germline lookup yields CDR1 SNHLY and CDR2 FYNNEI. The CDR3 sequence is 13 residues long.

V usage is TRBV7-6 and J usage is TRBJ2-1; 14 bases are shared with TRBD2. CDR3 length equals 17 residues. Germline V lookup: CDR1 SGHVS, CDR2 FNYEAQ. The junction had 3 bases not matched to a gene; V was cut back by 5 bases and J by 0 bases. The CDR3 sequence is CASSQTSGGASYNEQFF. Here the CDR3 DNA reads TGTGCCAGCAGCCAGACTAGCGGGGGGGCCTCCTACAATGAGCAGTTCTTC.

The rearrangement joins TRBV20-1 to TRBJ2-1; D may be TRBD1 (5 bases). Germline V lookup: CDR1 DFQATT, CDR2 SNEGSKA (reference sequence). The CDR3 has 14 amino acids. V was trimmed by 0 bases and J by 8 bases, leaving 14 bases between them. The CDR3 DNA sequence: TGCAGTGCTAGAGATCTCTTAGGGGTCTATGAGCAGTTCTTC. It specifies CSARDLLGVYEQFF.

The CDR3: CASSSSWTGENYGYTF. Written as DNA, the CDR3 is TGTGCCAGCAGCTCCTCCTGGACAGGGGAGAACTATGGCTACACCTTC. The J gene is TRBJ1-2, the V gene TRBV7-9, with 9 nucleotides matching TRBD1. Per the germline V gene, CDR1 is SEHNR and CDR2 is FQNEAQ (reference sequence). The ends lost 4 bases at V and 2 bases at J; junction bases unmatched: 8. CDR3 length: 16 amino acids.

The V and J genes are TRBV12-3 or TRBV12-4 and TRBJ2-2, with TRBD2 matching 11 bases. CDR3 length equals 16 residues. J gave up 4 bases and V 4 bases, and 5 bases lay outside the gene matches. The CDR3 nucleotides are TGTGCCAGCAGTTCCATAGCGGGAGGGCTCACCGGGGAGCTGTTTTTT. Residues: CASSSIAGGLTGELFF.

This sequence joins TRBV20-1 and TRBJ2-7, with a tentative D call TRBD1 (6 bases). The CDR3 extends over 13 amino acids. Germline V gene lookup returns CDR1 DFQATT and CDR2 SNEGSKA (reference sequence). The ends were cut back, 2 bases at V and 6 bases at J, with 14 bases in the middle. In DNA, the CDR3 is TGCAGTGCTAGAAAAGTGACAGGTGGCGAGCAGTACTTC. The encoded protein is CSARKVTGGEQYF.

The chain is built from TRBV30 and TRBJ2-1; 15 positions match TRBD2. In germline, CDR1 is GTSNPN, CDR2 SVGIG (reference sequence). Losses at the gene ends were 6 bases for V and 4 bases for J; bases not matched to a gene: 13. The length of the CDR3 is 18 residues. CDR3 amino acids: CACTRGLAGGLEYNEQFF. The CDR3 DNA reads as TGTGCCTGTACCCGCGGACTAGCGGGGGGGCTGGAATACAATGAGCAGTTCTTC.

The J gene is TRBJ2-3, the V gene TRBV1; TRBD1 was called by the table and not checked on the DNA. TRBV1 counts as a pseudogene. This CDR3 spans 14 amino acids. The CDR3 DNA sequence: TGCACCAGCAGCCCGGCGGACGGGGGGAGAACGCAGTATTTT. This sequence encodes CTSSPADGGRTQYF.

This rearrangement joins TRBV30 to TRBJ2-5; D is perhaps TRBD2 (6 bases). From germline, CDR1 is GTSNPN and CDR2 SVGIG (reference sequence). Trimming stripped 3 bases from V and 3 bases from J, with 8 bases between. This CDR3 has 12 amino acids. This chain's CDR3 is CAWRGRKETQYF. The CDR3, as DNA: TGTGCCTGGAGGGGGAGGAAAGAGACCCAGTACTTC.

The J gene is TRBJ1-6, the V gene TRBV12-3 or TRBV12-4; D call uncertain. The CDR3 is 15 amino acids. The V end was cut by 8 bases, the J end by 7 bases, with 18 bases between. The CDR3 DNA sequence: TGTGCCAGCTCCAAATCGGCAACTTCGAATTCACCCCTCCACTTT. Translating it yields CASSKSATSNSPLHF.

The sample holds many counts of this clonotype. This sequence joins TRBV12-3 or TRBV12-4 and TRBJ2-7; D unclear. CDR3 length: 11 amino acids. V dropped 6 bases and J dropped 3 bases, with 6 bases sitting between them. CDR3 nucleotides: TGTGCCAGCAGCTCGAACTACGAGCAGTACTTC. This translates into CASSSNYEQYF.

CDR3 amino acids: CASSIVYGNTGELFF. The DNA of the CDR3 is TGTGCCAGTAGTATTGTGTATGGGAACACCGGGGAGCTGTTTTTT. The gene calls are TRBV19 and TRBJ2-2; D is unresolved. The CDR3 sequence is 15 residues long. CDR1 is LNHDA and CDR2 is SQIVND in the germline V gene (reference sequence). The V end was cut by 3 bases, the J end by 1 base, with 9 bases between. Combining the CDR3 with reference TRBV19 and TRBJ2-2 gives the whole variable domain DGGITQSPKYLFRKEGQNVTLSCEQNLNHDAMYWYRQDPGQGLRLIYYSQIVNDFQKGDIAEGYSVSREKKESFPLTVTSAQKNPTAFYLCASSIVYGNTGELFFGEGSRLTVL.

The V gene is TRBV11-3, the J gene TRBJ2-3; D may be TRBD2 (6 bases). Germline V gene data show CDR1 as SGHNT and CDR2 as YENEEA. V was trimmed by 6 bases and J by 3 bases, leaving 16 bases between them. The CDR3 runs to 15 residues. CDR3 in amino acids: CASSHTIAVTDTQYF. CDR3 nucleotides: TGTGCCAGCAGTCATACTATAGCGGTTACAGATACGCAGTATTTT.

This rearrangement joins TRBV29-1 to TRBJ1-2; D not resolved. Trimming took off 3 bases at V and 5 bases at J, with 10 bases between the two ends. Per germline, CDR1 SQVTM and CDR2 ANQGSEA. The CDR3 loop spans 12 amino acids. The CDR3 DNA is TGCAGCGTTGACGAACAGTATTATGGCTACACCTTC. This translates into CSVDEQYYGYTF. The whole variable domain, remainder taken from reference TRBV29-1 and TRBJ1-2, is SAVISQKPSRDICQRGTSLTIQCQVDSQVTMMFWYRQQPGQSLTLIATANQGSEATYESGFVIDKFPISRPNLTFSTLTVSNMSPEDSSIYLCSVDEQYYGYTFGSGTRLTVV.

The chain couples TRBV5-1 to TRBJ2-1; perhaps TRBD1 as D (5 bases). Germline V lookup: CDR1 SGHRS, CDR2 YFSETQ. This CDR3 has 15 residues. V lost 6 bases to trimming and J lost 0 bases, with 13 bases between them. This CDR3 is CASTRTPGSYNEQFF. The DNA for the CDR3 is TGCGCCAGCACCCGGACACCCGGCTCCTACAATGAGCAGTTCTTC.

The gene calls are TRBV2 and TRBJ2-3; perhaps TRBD1 as D (5 bases). The V end lost 5 bases, the J end lost 2 bases, and 14 bases lay between the germline ends. Germline V gives CDR1 SNHLY, CDR2 FYNNEI. The CDR3 sequence is 15 residues long. The CDR3 nucleotides read TGTGCCAGCAGTACGGACAAGACATACACAGATACGCAGTATTTT. It is translated as CASSTDKTYTDTQYF. The variable domain in full, with the rest retrieved from reference TRBV2 and TRBJ2-3, is EPEVTQTPSHQVTQMGQEVILRCVPISNHLYFYWYRQILGQKVEFLVSFYNNEISEKSEIFDDQFSVERPDGSNFTLKIRSTKLEDSAMYFCASSTDKTYTDTQYFGPGTRLTVL.

The chain combines TRBV12-3 or TRBV12-4 with TRBJ1-1; 10 positions match TRBD1. The V and J ends lost 3 bases and 1 base, in that order; junction bases with no gene match: 14. The CDR3 runs 19 residues. CDR3 in DNA: TGTGCCAGCAGTTTTCGTACCAGGGACAGGGGCGGGACGAACACTGAAGCTTTCTTT. Translation: CASSFRTRDRGGTNTEAFF.

CDR3 bases: TGTGCCAGCAGCCAGTTCACATCCCCTGGGGCTTTCTTT. Translating it yields CASSQFTSPGAFF. V and J are TRBV3-1 and TRBJ1-1, with D uncertain. Germline assignment: CDR1 LGHDT and CDR2 YNNKEL (reference sequence). The CDR3 consists of 13 residues. The V end was cut by 3 bases, the J end by 11 bases, with 16 bases between.

This chain joins TRBV12-3 or TRBV12-4 and TRBJ1-2; D may be TRBD1 (5 bases). The CDR3 runs to 15 residues. Trimming stripped 6 bases from V and 5 bases from J, with 19 bases between. CDR3 nucleotides: TGTGCCAGCAGCCCATACACAGGTGGAGCATATGGCTACACCTTC. This sequence encodes CASSPYTGGAYGYTF.

The chain joins TRBV4-2 to TRBJ2-7; 9 bases fit TRBD2. CDR1 and CDR2 from the germline V gene are LGHNA and YNFKEQ. V gave up 6 bases and J gave up 4 bases; unmatched junction bases: 7. CDR3 size: 14 residues. CDR3 loop: CASREWTSAYEQYF. The CDR3 DNA follows: TGTGCCAGCAGGGAGTGGACTAGCGCATACGAGCAGTACTTC.

The chain combines TRBV27 with TRBJ2-2; D is unresolved. V lost 10 bases and J lost 5, with 8 bases in between. This CDR3 is 11 amino acids long. CDR1 is MNHEY and CDR2 is SMNVEV in the germline V gene (reference sequence). Written as DNA, the CDR3 is TGTGCCACCTTGGGGACCGGGGAGCTGTTTTTT. Protein product: CATLGTGELFF.

This rearrangement joins TRBV7-2 to TRBJ2-7; TRBD2 matches 8 bases. CDR3 length: 15 residues. CDR1 is SGHTA and CDR2 is FQGNSA in the germline V gene. Trimming at V came to 4 bases and at J to 3 bases, leaving 8 bases not matched to a gene. Here the CDR3 reads CASSSRRGRNYEQYF. The CDR3 DNA is TGTGCCAGCAGCTCCCGACGCGGGAGGAACTACGAGCAGTACTTC.

The chain carries TRBV2 and TRBJ2-3; D remains ambiguous. V was trimmed by 4 bases and J by 3 bases, leaving 14 bases between them. This CDR3 comprises 15 residues. Germline values: CDR1 SNHLY, CDR2 FYNNEI. The DNA of the CDR3 is TGTGCCAGCAGTGTATTCCAGAGAAGAACAGATACGCAGTATTTT. It specifies CASSVFQRRTDTQYF.

The chain recombines TRBV6-5 with TRBJ1-1; D perhaps matches TRBD1 (5 bases). Deletions cut 0 bases from V and 8 bases from J, with 13 bases between. Germline CDR1 and CDR2: MNHEY and SVGAGI. The CDR3 spans 14 residues. This CDR3 reads CASSYSAFEGEAFF. In DNA, the CDR3 is TGTGCCAGCAGTTACTCGGCTTTTGAGGGGGAAGCTTTCTTT.

This clonotype was counted a single time. J is TRBJ2-1 and V is TRBV13, with 12 bases that match TRBD2. CDR1 is PRHDT and CDR2 is FYEKMQ in the germline V gene (reference sequence). Trimming removed 5 bases from V and 3 bases from J; junction bases left unmatched: 5. The CDR3 runs to 16 residues. The chain's CDR3 is CASSPGTSGFYNEQFF. Here the CDR3 DNA reads TGTGCCAGCAGCCCCGGGACTAGCGGGTTCTACAATGAGCAGTTCTTC.

The gene calls are TRBV28 and TRBJ2-2; possibly TRBD2 for D (5 bases). The germline V gene has CDR1 MDHEN and CDR2 SYDVKM. The CDR3 extends over 14 amino acids. Trimming cost V 5 bases and J 6 bases, with 13 bases left between them. This chain's CDR3 is CASSLSEGPGELFF. In nucleotides, the CDR3 is TGTGCCAGCAGTCTTTCCGAGGGTCCCGGGGAGCTGTTTTTT.